This record looks at one T cell receptor (beta chain) sequence and its context. This record comes from a study of PD-1 blockade in classical Hodgkin lymphoma. This CDR3 comprises 13 residues. Germline V lookup: CDR1 MNHNS, CDR2 SASEGT. Trimming left V 6 bases short and J 5 bases short, with 14 bases between. Repertoires were generated with immunoSEQ multiplex PCR, while TCRdb's copy carries only in-frame clones and drops some. In the table there are about 35,000 clones, less than 85% of which are singletons. Each patient experienced a relapse that followed autologous stem cell transplantation, and brentuximab vedotin exposure varied.

Sequencing used peripheral blood mononuclear cells (PBMCs), obtained before the second cycle of nivolumab. The V gene is TRBV6-1, the J gene TRBJ2-7; the D gene is possibly TRBD1 (6 bases). The receptor's source is a human donor with classical Hodgkin lymphoma. The CDR3 nucleotides are TGTGCCAGCAGGGAAACAGGGCGCGACGAGCAGTACTTC. It encodes CASRETGRDEQYF.